The T cell receptor (beta chain) under discussion was sequenced for a study of radiotherapy plus CTLA-4 blockade in lung cancer. The method was immunoSEQ multiplex PCR; TCRdb's version includes in-frame clones alone and lacks a portion of them. Of a few thousand clones in the sample, approximately 81% are singletons; the top ten hold roughly 4.5%. Focal radiation plus CTLA-4 blockade with ipilimumab was administered to patients who had chemo-refractory metastatic non-small-cell lung cancer. The germline gives CDR1 MNHNS, CDR2 SASEGT. This CDR3 is built from 16 residues. The ends were cut back, 0 bases at V and 3 bases at J, with 9 bases in the middle.

Sequenced material: tumor tissue, taken from a patient treated with radiotherapy plus ipilimumab. This chain links TRBV6-1 with TRBJ2-6; tentatively, D is TRBD2 (6 bases). This TCR was sampled from a human donor with non-small cell lung cancer that progressed on radiotherapy plus ipilimumab. The CDR3 here is CASSEAAGGGANVLTF. In nucleotides, the CDR3 is TGTGCCAGCAGTGAAGCTGCCGGGGGTGGGGCCAACGTCCTGACTTTC.